This is a list of T cell receptor beta chains from one sample in a study of post-analysis software for immune sequencing data. Each CDR3 protein gets one entry after TCRdb re-called the PCR reads with MiXCR. The sample includes about 770,000 distinct CDR3 sequences, about 45% of them seen just once. The sequenced sample consisted of blood. Source of these receptors: a girl aged 5-17 years with multiple sclerosis. The CDR3 runs from the conserved cysteine through the conserved F or W. A D gene is named only where the DNA matches it firmly. Not all rows give a size; the values are once, few, many and, for expanded clones, a class.

cdr3_aa	cdr3_nt	d_call	clone_size	v_call	j_call
CASSQGSGDYGYTF	TGTGCCAGCAGCCAAGGGTCCGGGGACTATGGCTACACCTTC	NA	NA	TRBV3-1	TRBJ1-2
CASSSALYGYTF	TGTGCCAGCAGCAGCGCCCTCTATGGCTACACCTTC	NA	few	TRBV12-3/TRBV12-4	TRBJ1-2
CASTQGAGGPNEQFF	TGTGCCAGCACGCAGGGAGCGGGAGGGCCCAATGAGCAGTTCTTC	TRBD2	NA	TRBV28	TRBJ2-1
CASSQAIPQGTIVGYGYTF	TGCGCCAGCAGCCAAGCCATCCCTCAGGGCACAATAGTAGGCTATGGCTACACCTTC	NA	NA	TRBV4-3	TRBJ1-2
CASSSGSDPAYEQYF	TGTGCCAGCAGCTCAGGTTCGGACCCTGCCTACGAGCAGTACTTC	NA	few	TRBV7-2	TRBJ2-7
CASSLVAGAYEQYF	TGTGCCAGCAGCTTAGTTGCGGGAGCCTACGAGCAGTACTTC	TRBD2	few	TRBV7-6	TRBJ2-7
CATSIGSYNEQFF	TGTGCCACCTCCATCGGCTCCTACAATGAGCAGTTCTTC	NA	NA	TRBV19	TRBJ2-1
CASSLDGSRPDTQYF	TGCGCCAGCAGCTTGGACGGGAGTCGTCCAGATACGCAGTATTTT	NA	few	TRBV5-1	TRBJ2-3
CASRSAGQRNYGYTF	TGTGCCAGCAGATCCGCGGGACAAAGAAACTATGGCTACACCTTC	NA	NA	TRBV12-3/TRBV12-4	TRBJ1-2
CASSSRGGDAEKLFF	TGTGCCAGCAGTTCCCGCGGGGGGGATGCAGAAAAACTGTTTTTT	NA	NA	TRBV6-6	TRBJ1-4
CASSPGRHSSYEQYF	TGTGCCAGCAGCCCGGGTCGCCACAGCTCCTACGAGCAGTACTTC	NA	NA	TRBV6-1	TRBJ2-7
CSARAPGTSGRVYNEQFF	TGCAGTGCTAGAGCACCTGGGACTAGCGGGAGGGTATACAATGAGCAGTTCTTC	TRBD2	NA	TRBV20-1	TRBJ2-1
CSASQGGGQPQHF	TGCAGTGCTAGTCAAGGGGGGGGTCAGCCCCAGCATTTT	NA	few	TRBV20-1	TRBJ1-5
CAGSSLAANEQFF	TGTGCCGGCAGTTCACTAGCGGCCAATGAGCAGTTCTTC	TRBD2	NA	TRBV28	TRBJ2-1
CASSGTIPARFF	TGTGCCAGCAGTGGGACAATACCGGCTAGGTTCTTC	NA	NA	TRBV2	TRBJ2-1
CAISSTSGSGYEQYF	TGTGCCATCAGTTCGACTAGCGGGAGTGGGTACGAGCAGTACTTC	TRBD2	many	TRBV10-3	TRBJ2-7
CASSQGSRGAYNEQFF	TGCGCCAGCAGCCAAGGGTCCCGTGGGGCCTACAATGAGCAGTTCTTC	NA	NA	TRBV4-1	TRBJ2-1
CASSYSRATNYGYTF	TGTGCCAGCAGTTACTCTCGGGCAACTAACTATGGCTACACCTTC	NA	few	TRBV6-5	TRBJ1-2
CSASPLAGDDNEQFF	TGCAGTGCTAGCCCCCTAGCGGGAGACGACAATGAGCAGTTCTTC	TRBD2	NA	TRBV20-1	TRBJ2-1
CASSPSGVNSYEQYF	TGTGCCAGCAGCCCTAGCGGGGTGAATTCCTACGAGCAGTACTTC	TRBD2	NA	TRBV9	TRBJ2-7
CAGRQGAGRANVLTF	TGTGCCGGCAGACAAGGGGCGGGGCGGGCCAACGTCCTGACTTTC	NA	NA	TRBV27	TRBJ2-6
CAWSVRVGNNEQFF	TGTGCCTGGAGTGTACGGGTCGGGAACAATGAGCAGTTCTTC	NA	NA	TRBV30	TRBJ2-1
CASSLYGGSNEQFF	TGTGCCAGCAGTTTATACGGGGGTAGTAATGAGCAGTTCTTC	NA	NA	TRBV12-3/TRBV12-4	TRBJ2-1
CASSPTSGASNEQFF	TGTGCCAGCAGTCCGACTAGCGGGGCATCCAATGAGCAGTTCTTC	TRBD2	few	TRBV6-2/TRBV6-3	TRBJ2-1
CASSQGQGWTEAFF	TGTGCCAGCAGCCAAGGCCAGGGATGGACTGAAGCTTTCTTT	NA	NA	TRBV3-1	TRBJ1-1
CASNQLGGEAFF	TGTGCCAGCAACCAACTAGGGGGCGAAGCTTTCTTT	TRBD1	few	TRBV27	TRBJ1-1
CASSVAWGTSPYNEQFF	TGTGCCAGCAGCGTAGCCTGGGGGACTAGCCCCTACAATGAGCAGTTCTTC	TRBD2	NA	TRBV9	TRBJ2-1
CSVDAQDRGGYNEQFF	TGCAGCGTTGATGCTCAGGACAGGGGAGGGTACAATGAGCAGTTCTTC	TRBD1	few	TRBV29-1	TRBJ2-1
CASSQDVGEGNEQFF	TGTGCCAGCAGCCAAGATGTGGGAGAAGGCAATGAGCAGTTCTTC	NA	few	TRBV3-1	TRBJ2-1